The T cell receptor beta chain under discussion was sequenced for a study of blood T cell repertoires in COVID-19. Only in-frame clones appear in the TCRdb table, and some are missing; sequencing was by immunoSEQ multiplex PCR. Seen here are 130,000 or so clones, 70% to 90% observed once, and the top ten hold about 2%. CDR3 size: 13 residues. Trimming stripped 7 bases from V and 4 bases from J, with 11 bases between. The germline CDR1 and CDR2 sequences are SEHNR and FQNEAQ (reference sequence). This clonotype was obtained from a man between 65 and 85 years old with active COVID-19. Sequenced material: peripheral blood. The V gene is TRBV7-9, the J gene TRBJ2-1, with D maybe TRBD1 (6 bases). CDR3 DNA sequence: TGTGCCAGCACCGAGGGGGAATACAATGAGCAGTTCTTC. Its protein product is CASTEGEYNEQFF.